The 6 T cell receptor beta chains reported below all come from one sample, sequenced in a study of cytomegalovirus exposure and HLA in healthy donors. The primer mix had 60 Vbeta and 13 Jbeta primers. Method: immunoSEQ multiplex PCR; TCRdb's copy keeps in-frame clones and lacks some. The sample comprises over 100,000 clones, about 78% of which are singletons, and 1.4% to 1.5% rests with the top ten. Sample: PBMCs. These receptors originate from a female donor in good health and CMV-seronegative.

This sequence joins TRBV29-1 and TRBJ2-5; 8 bases align to TRBD2. The CDR3 loop spans 15 amino acids. V gave up 6 bases and J gave up 1 base; unmatched junction bases: 10. Germline CDR1 is SQVTM and CDR2 is ANQGSEA. The CDR3: CSVEALAEPQETQYF. The CDR3 region has the DNA TGCAGCGTCGAGGCACTAGCGGAACCCCAAGAGACCCAGTACTTC.

The genes are TRBV10-3 and TRBJ1-3; 7 bases match TRBD1. V gave up 4 bases and J gave up 5 bases; unmatched junction bases: 5. CDR3 length: 14 amino acids. Germline V gives CDR1 ENHRY, CDR2 SYGVKD. CDR3 residues: CAISGDSARNTIYF. The CDR3 nucleotides are TGTGCCATCAGTGGGGACAGTGCAAGAAACACCATATATTTT.

The chain is built from TRBV14 and TRBJ2-3, with 12 bases identical to TRBD2. V shed 1 base, J shed 1 base, and the junction held 0 bases outside the gene matches. Per the germline V gene, CDR1 is SGHDN and CDR2 is FVKESK. This CDR3 has 16 amino acids. CDR3 in amino acids: CASSQGTSGGTDTQYF. The CDR3 nucleotides read TGTGCCAGCAGCCAAGGGACTAGCGGGGGCACAGATACGCAGTATTTT.

The chain uses TRBV27 and TRBJ1-4; TRBD1 might be the D (6 bases). The CDR3 is 18 residues long. Germline V CDR1 and CDR2: MNHEY, SMNVEV (reference sequence). The ends were cut back, 2 bases at V and 1 base at J, with 17 bases in the middle. Here the CDR3 reads CASSLRGAYYRTNEKLFF. As DNA, the CDR3 is TGTGCCAGCAGTTTACGGGGGGCTTATTACCGAACTAATGAAAAACTGTTTTTT.

The V call is TRBV5-1, the J call TRBJ2-5; D is perhaps TRBD2 (6 bases). Germline V CDR1 and CDR2: SGHRS, YFSETQ. The V end lost 3 bases, the J end lost 5 bases, and 17 bases lay between the germline ends. CDR3 length: 15 amino acids. The CDR3 protein is CASSSTEGLGETQYF. Written as DNA, the CDR3 is TGCGCCAGCAGCTCCACGGAGGGATTAGGGGAGACCCAGTACTTC.

This chain joins TRBV19 and TRBJ2-7; TRBD2 aligns across 13 bases. The V gene end was trimmed by 2 bases and the J gene end by 7 bases; junction bases not matched to a gene: 14. The CDR3 sequence is 18 residues long. Germline lookup yields CDR1 LNHDA and CDR2 SQIVND (reference sequence). The CDR3 coding sequence is TGTGCCAGTAGTATATCGGGACTAGCGGGATCGATTTTGGTGGAGCAGTACTTC. Translation: CASSISGLAGSILVEQYF.